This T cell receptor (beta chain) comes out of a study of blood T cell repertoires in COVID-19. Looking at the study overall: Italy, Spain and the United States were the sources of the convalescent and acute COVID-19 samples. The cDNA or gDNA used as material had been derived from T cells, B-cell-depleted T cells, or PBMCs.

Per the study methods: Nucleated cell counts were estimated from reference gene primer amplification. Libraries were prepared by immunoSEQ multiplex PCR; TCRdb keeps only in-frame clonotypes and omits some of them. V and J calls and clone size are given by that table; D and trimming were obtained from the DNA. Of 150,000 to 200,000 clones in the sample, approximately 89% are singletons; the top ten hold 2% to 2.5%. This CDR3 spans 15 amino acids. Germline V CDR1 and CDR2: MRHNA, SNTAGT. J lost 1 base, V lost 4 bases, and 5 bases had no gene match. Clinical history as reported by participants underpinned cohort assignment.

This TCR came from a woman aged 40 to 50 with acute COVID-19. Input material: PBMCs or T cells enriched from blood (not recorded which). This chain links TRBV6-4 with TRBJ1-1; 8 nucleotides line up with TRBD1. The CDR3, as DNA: TGTGCCAGCAGTGCACAGGGGGGGGCGAACACTGAAGCTTTCTTT. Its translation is CASSAQGGANTEAFF.